This is a list of T cell receptor beta chains from one sample in a study of blood T cell repertoires in COVID-19. Repertoires were generated with immunoSEQ multiplex PCR, while TCRdb's copy carries only in-frame clones and drops some. The sample yields around 58,000 clones, more than 80% seen once. Sequencing input: PBMCs or T cells enriched from blood (not recorded which). These receptors were taken from a woman aged 40 to 50 with acute COVID-19. CDR3s include the opening cysteine and the closing phenylalanine or tryptophan. A D gene is named only where the DNA matches it firmly. Expanded clones are given a class, and other clones once, few, many or no size at all.

v_call: TRBV5-4; d_call: .; j_call: TRBJ2-2; clone_size: .; cdr3_nt: TGTGCCAGCAGCTTGGAGTCCGCGGGCGTTTCGACCGGGGAGCTGTTTTTT; cdr3_aa: CASSLESAGVSTGELFF
v_call: TRBV2; d_call: .; j_call: TRBJ1-2; clone_size: .; cdr3_nt: TGTGCCAGCAGTGATACAGGGACCTATGGCTACACCTTC; cdr3_aa: CASSDTGTYGYTF
v_call: TRBV28; d_call: TRBD1; j_call: TRBJ2-5; clone_size: .; cdr3_nt: TGTGCCAGCAGTCCGGACAGGATAGAGACCCAGTACTTC; cdr3_aa: CASSPDRIETQYF
v_call: TRBV5-1; d_call: TRBD2; j_call: TRBJ2-3; clone_size: .; cdr3_nt: TGCGCCAGCAGCTTACTAGCGGCGAGCACAGATACGCAGTATTTT; cdr3_aa: CASSLLAASTDTQYF
v_call: TRBV6-5; d_call: TRBD1; j_call: TRBJ2-1; clone_size: .; cdr3_nt: TGTGCCAGCAGTAGCAGGGGGCGGGAGCAGTTCTTC; cdr3_aa: CASSSRGREQFF
v_call: TRBV28; d_call: .; j_call: TRBJ1-3; clone_size: .; cdr3_nt: TGTGCCAGCACATCCCAGGAGGGCTACACCATATATTTT; cdr3_aa: CASTSQEGYTIYF
v_call: TRBV28; d_call: .; j_call: TRBJ1-1; clone_size: once; cdr3_nt: TGTGCCAGCAGCCCCATAAGGGGAACGAACACTGAAGCTTTCTTT; cdr3_aa: CASSPIRGTNTEAFF
v_call: TRBV5-1; d_call: TRBD2; j_call: TRBJ2-2; clone_size: .; cdr3_nt: TGCGCCAGCAGCTTTCAGGAGACGGGAGGAGGCACCGGGGAGCTGTTTTTT; cdr3_aa: CASSFQETGGGTGELFF
v_call: TRBV7-2; d_call: .; j_call: TRBJ1-1; clone_size: .; cdr3_nt: TGTGCCAGCAGCTTAGGGGGGGGGCTTCGGACTGAAGCTTTCTTT; cdr3_aa: CASSLGGGLRTEAFF
v_call: TRBV27; d_call: TRBD1; j_call: TRBJ1-4; clone_size: .; cdr3_nt: TGTGCCAGCAGCAACAGGGGGAGGATCGGAAAACTGTTTTTT; cdr3_aa: CASSNRGRIGKLFF
v_call: TRBV14; d_call: .; j_call: TRBJ1-1; clone_size: .; cdr3_nt: TGTGCCAGCAGCCAAGGAGTGGGGGGTTATGCTTTCTTT; cdr3_aa: CASSQGVGGYAFF
v_call: TRBV9; d_call: TRBD2; j_call: TRBJ2-2; clone_size: medium-sized; cdr3_nt: TGTGCCAGCAGCGGCGCGGGGGCGAACACCGGGGAGCTGTTTTTT; cdr3_aa: CASSGAGANTGELFF
v_call: TRBV12-3/TRBV12-4; d_call: .; j_call: TRBJ1-2; clone_size: .; cdr3_nt: TGTGCCAGCAGTTTAGGAGGGCCCGGTGGCTACACCTTC; cdr3_aa: CASSLGGPGGYTF
v_call: TRBV11-2; d_call: .; j_call: TRBJ1-2; clone_size: .; cdr3_nt: TGTGCCAGCAGCTTAGGGGGCGGACGAAGGCACTATGGCTACACCTTC; cdr3_aa: CASSLGGGRRHYGYTF
v_call: TRBV29-1; d_call: TRBD2; j_call: TRBJ2-6; clone_size: .; cdr3_nt: TGCAGCGTTGCCGGGGAGGGTGGCTCTGGGGCCAACGTCCTGACTTTC; cdr3_aa: CSVAGEGGSGANVLTF
v_call: TRBV7-9; d_call: .; j_call: TRBJ1-3; clone_size: .; cdr3_nt: TGTGCCAGCAGCCACTCCTCGGGTCCCGGAAACACCATATATTTT; cdr3_aa: CASSHSSGPGNTIYF
v_call: TRBV27; d_call: TRBD2; j_call: TRBJ2-1; clone_size: .; cdr3_nt: TGTGCCAGCAGCTTGACTAGCGGAACCTACAATGAGCAGTTCTTC; cdr3_aa: CASSLTSGTYNEQFF
v_call: TRBV18; d_call: TRBD2; j_call: TRBJ2-3; clone_size: .; cdr3_nt: TGTGCCAGCTCAGGGACTAGCGGACCAATCCCCACAGATACGCAGTATTTT; cdr3_aa: CASSGTSGPIPTDTQYF
v_call: TRBV7-9; d_call: TRBD1; j_call: TRBJ2-4; clone_size: .; cdr3_nt: TGTGCCAGCAGTAACTCGGGACAGGGTAGAAACATTCAGTACTTC; cdr3_aa: CASSNSGQGRNIQYF
v_call: TRBV28; d_call: TRBD2; j_call: TRBJ2-3; clone_size: .; cdr3_nt: TGTGCCAGCAGTTCTCGGGAGGGCCTACCAGATACGCAGTATTTT; cdr3_aa: CASSSREGLPDTQYF
v_call: TRBV9; d_call: .; j_call: TRBJ1-4; clone_size: .; cdr3_nt: TGTGCCAGCAGCGTAGCCGCGGACAGTCATGAAAAACTGTTTTTT; cdr3_aa: CASSVAADSHEKLFF
v_call: TRBV14; d_call: .; j_call: TRBJ2-1; clone_size: .; cdr3_nt: TGTGCCAGCAGCCGATTAAGCGGCTACAATGAGCAGTTCTTC; cdr3_aa: CASSRLSGYNEQFF
v_call: TRBV7-9; d_call: TRBD1; j_call: TRBJ1-2; clone_size: .; cdr3_nt: TGTGCCAGCAGCTTAGGGGACAGGGGGCCACAGAACTATGGCTACACCTTC; cdr3_aa: CASSLGDRGPQNYGYTF
v_call: TRBV18; d_call: .; j_call: TRBJ1-1; clone_size: .; cdr3_nt: TGTGCCAGCTCCCCTATTACAGGGTTCGGGGCTGAAGCTTTCTTT; cdr3_aa: CASSPITGFGAEAFF
v_call: TRBV24-1; d_call: TRBD1; j_call: TRBJ2-5; clone_size: .; cdr3_nt: TGTGCCACCAGTGATTGGGGGACAGGGTTGGAGGGAGAGACCCAGTACTTC; cdr3_aa: CATSDWGTGLEGETQYF
v_call: TRBV28; d_call: TRBD1; j_call: TRBJ1-2; clone_size: .; cdr3_nt: TGTGCCAGCAGCTTCCCGGGACAGGGATATGGCTACACCTTC; cdr3_aa: CASSFPGQGYGYTF
v_call: TRBV5-4; d_call: .; j_call: TRBJ2-1; clone_size: .; cdr3_nt: TGTGCCAGCAGCCGACTATTTAACAATGAGCAGTTCTTC; cdr3_aa: CASSRLFNNEQFF
v_call: TRBV27; d_call: TRBD2; j_call: TRBJ2-3; clone_size: few; cdr3_nt: TGTGCCAGCAGTCTGGGGACTAGCGGCGCAGATACGCAGTATTTT; cdr3_aa: CASSLGTSGADTQYF
v_call: TRBV28; d_call: .; j_call: TRBJ1-5; clone_size: .; cdr3_nt: TGTGCCAGCACTCAGGGGTCGAATCAGCCCCAGCATTTT; cdr3_aa: CASTQGSNQPQHF
v_call: TRBV5-4; d_call: .; j_call: TRBJ1-6; clone_size: .; cdr3_nt: TGTGCCAGCAGCTTGGACAGGTTTAATTCACCCCTCCACTTT; cdr3_aa: CASSLDRFNSPLHF
v_call: TRBV7-9; d_call: TRBD2; j_call: TRBJ2-2; clone_size: few; cdr3_nt: TGTGCCAGCAGCCCCCGGCTAGCGGCCCCCGGGGAGCTGTTTTTT; cdr3_aa: CASSPRLAAPGELFF
v_call: TRBV7-2; d_call: TRBD2; j_call: TRBJ2-2; clone_size: .; cdr3_nt: TGTGCCAGCCGAAGAACTAGCGCGGCCGGGGAGCTGTTTTTT; cdr3_aa: CASRRTSAAGELFF
v_call: TRBV5-1; d_call: .; j_call: TRBJ1-1; clone_size: .; cdr3_nt: TGCGCCAGCAGCTTCCGGGGGACTTTTTCCCCCGTGACGGACACTGAAGCTTTCTTT; cdr3_aa: CASSFRGTFSPVTDTEAFF
v_call: TRBV12-3/TRBV12-4; d_call: .; j_call: TRBJ2-1; clone_size: .; cdr3_nt: TGTGCCAGCAGTTTGAGTGGTGAGCAGTTCTTC; cdr3_aa: CASSLSGEQFF
v_call: TRBV28; d_call: .; j_call: TRBJ1-5; clone_size: .; cdr3_nt: TGTGCCAGCAACCGGCGGGGTTTAAGCAATCAGCCCCAGCATTTT; cdr3_aa: CASNRRGLSNQPQHF
v_call: TRBV19; d_call: .; j_call: TRBJ1-4; clone_size: .; cdr3_nt: TGTGCCAGTAGTATGACCGGGACAAGGAATGAAAAACTGTTTTTT; cdr3_aa: CASSMTGTRNEKLFF
v_call: TRBV28; d_call: .; j_call: TRBJ1-5; clone_size: .; cdr3_nt: TGTGCCAGCAGTTTTGGAGTTGGCCGGCCTAATCAGCCCCAGCATTTT; cdr3_aa: CASSFGVGRPNQPQHF
v_call: TRBV7-9; d_call: .; j_call: TRBJ2-2; clone_size: once; cdr3_nt: TGTGCCATCCCCCCCGGCACCGGGGAGCTGTTTTTT; cdr3_aa: CAIPPGTGELFF
v_call: TRBV6-5; d_call: TRBD1; j_call: TRBJ1-2; clone_size: .; cdr3_nt: TGTGCCAGCAGACCGGGACAGGCGTATGGCTACACCTTC; cdr3_aa: CASRPGQAYGYTF
v_call: TRBV6-5; d_call: TRBD1; j_call: TRBJ1-2; clone_size: .; cdr3_nt: TGTGCCAGCAGTACGAGGACAGGGGCAGGCTACACCTTC; cdr3_aa: CASSTRTGAGYTF
v_call: TRBV29-1; d_call: .; j_call: TRBJ2-1; clone_size: .; cdr3_nt: TGCAGCGTTGAAGTTCAGTCGAATGAGCAGTTCTTC; cdr3_aa: CSVEVQSNEQFF
v_call: TRBV19; d_call: TRBD1; j_call: TRBJ1-1; clone_size: .; cdr3_nt: TGTGCCAGTAGTACCCGGGACAGGGGGGAGAGTACTGAAGCTTTCTTT; cdr3_aa: CASSTRDRGESTEAFF
v_call: TRBV10-3; d_call: .; j_call: TRBJ1-3; clone_size: .; cdr3_nt: TGTGCCATCAGTGATCAGGTGGACACCATATATTTT; cdr3_aa: CAISDQVDTIYF